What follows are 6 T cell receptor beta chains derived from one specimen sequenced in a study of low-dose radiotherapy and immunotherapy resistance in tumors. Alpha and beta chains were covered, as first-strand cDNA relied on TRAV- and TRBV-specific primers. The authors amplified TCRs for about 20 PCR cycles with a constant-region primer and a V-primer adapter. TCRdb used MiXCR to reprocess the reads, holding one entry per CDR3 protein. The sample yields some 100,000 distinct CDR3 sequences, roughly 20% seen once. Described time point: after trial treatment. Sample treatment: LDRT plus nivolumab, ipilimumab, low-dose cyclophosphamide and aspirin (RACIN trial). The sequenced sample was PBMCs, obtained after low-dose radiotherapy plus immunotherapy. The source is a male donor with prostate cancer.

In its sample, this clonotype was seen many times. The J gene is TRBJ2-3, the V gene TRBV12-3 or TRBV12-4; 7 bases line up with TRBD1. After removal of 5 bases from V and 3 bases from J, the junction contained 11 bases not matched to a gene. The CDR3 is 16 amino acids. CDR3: CASSRLRGLGTDTQYF. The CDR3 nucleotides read TGTGCCAGCAGTAGACTCAGGGGGTTAGGGACAGATACGCAGTATTTT.

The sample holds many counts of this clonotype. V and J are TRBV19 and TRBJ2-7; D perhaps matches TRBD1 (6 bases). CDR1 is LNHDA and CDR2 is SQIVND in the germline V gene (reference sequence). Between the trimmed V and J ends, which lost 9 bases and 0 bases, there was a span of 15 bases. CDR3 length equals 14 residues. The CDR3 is CASRVGADSYEQYF. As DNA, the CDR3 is TGTGCCAGCCGGGTGGGGGCGGACTCCTACGAGCAGTACTTC.

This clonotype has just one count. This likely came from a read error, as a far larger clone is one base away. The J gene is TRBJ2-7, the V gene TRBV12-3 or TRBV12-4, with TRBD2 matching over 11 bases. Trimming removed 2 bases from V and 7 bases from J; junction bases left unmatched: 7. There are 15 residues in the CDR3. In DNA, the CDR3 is TGTGCCAGCAGTTTAATAGCGGGGGGGGACGGTGAGCAGTACTTC. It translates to CASSLIAGGDGEQYF.

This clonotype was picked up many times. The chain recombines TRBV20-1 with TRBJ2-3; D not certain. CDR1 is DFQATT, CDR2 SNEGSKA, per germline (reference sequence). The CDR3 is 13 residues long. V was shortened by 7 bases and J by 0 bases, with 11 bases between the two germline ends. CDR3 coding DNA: TGCAGTGTTCAATCCGGGAGCACAGATACGCAGTATTTT. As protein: CSVQSGSTDTQYF.

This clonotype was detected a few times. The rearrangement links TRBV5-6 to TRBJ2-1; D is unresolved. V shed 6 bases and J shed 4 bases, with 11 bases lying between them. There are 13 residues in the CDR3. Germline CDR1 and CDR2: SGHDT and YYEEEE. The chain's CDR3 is CASTQSPYNEQFF. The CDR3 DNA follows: TGTGCCAGCACCCAATCCCCTTACAATGAGCAGTTCTTC.

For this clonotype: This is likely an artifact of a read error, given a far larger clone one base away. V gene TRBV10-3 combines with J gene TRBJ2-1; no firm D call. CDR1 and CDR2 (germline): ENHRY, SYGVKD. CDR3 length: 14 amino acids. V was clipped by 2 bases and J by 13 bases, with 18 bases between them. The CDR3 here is CAISERENAETQFF. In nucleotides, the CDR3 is TGTGCCATCAGTGAGAGGGAAAATGCGGAGACCCAGTTCTTC.